This T cell receptor (beta chain) was captured in a study of early T cells in non-severe SARS-CoV-2 infection. The overall study: Sequencing of unsorted whole blood was done on bulk RNA, leaving chains unpaired.

TCRdb passed the 5' RACE reads through MiXCR, listing each CDR3 protein once. Here the sample spans 60,000 or so distinct CDR3 sequences, roughly a tenth being singletons. The sample holds many counts of this clonotype. Germline CDR1 and CDR2: PRHDT and FYEKMQ (reference sequence). There are 16 residues in the CDR3. The trim removed 5 bases at V and 0 bases at J, leaving 8 bases unmatched. The chain links TRBV13 to TRBJ2-7; 9 nucleotides agree with TRBD2. The TCR originated in an adult who was a healthcare worker with PCR-confirmed SARS-CoV-2 infection or an uninfected control (not recorded which). Sequenced input: whole blood. CDR3 region: CASSRTSGPLSYEQYF. CDR3 nucleotide sequence: TGTGCCAGCAGCCGCACTAGCGGGCCCCTCTCCTACGAGCAGTACTTC.